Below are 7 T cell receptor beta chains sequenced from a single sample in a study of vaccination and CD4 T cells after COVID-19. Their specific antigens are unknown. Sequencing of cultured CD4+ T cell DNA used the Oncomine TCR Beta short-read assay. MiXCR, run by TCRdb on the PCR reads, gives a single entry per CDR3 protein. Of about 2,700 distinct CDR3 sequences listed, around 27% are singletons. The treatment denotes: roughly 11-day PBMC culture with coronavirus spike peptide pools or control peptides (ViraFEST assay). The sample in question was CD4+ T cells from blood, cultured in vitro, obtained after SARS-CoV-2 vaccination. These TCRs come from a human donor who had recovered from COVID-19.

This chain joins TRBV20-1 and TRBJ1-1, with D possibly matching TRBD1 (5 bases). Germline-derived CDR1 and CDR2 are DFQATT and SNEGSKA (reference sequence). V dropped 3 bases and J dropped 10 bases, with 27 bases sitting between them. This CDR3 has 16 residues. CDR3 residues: CSASHSRGFRSSGAFF. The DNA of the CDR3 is TGCAGTGCTAGTCATTCAAGGGGTTTCCGGAGTTCGGGAGCTTTCTTT.

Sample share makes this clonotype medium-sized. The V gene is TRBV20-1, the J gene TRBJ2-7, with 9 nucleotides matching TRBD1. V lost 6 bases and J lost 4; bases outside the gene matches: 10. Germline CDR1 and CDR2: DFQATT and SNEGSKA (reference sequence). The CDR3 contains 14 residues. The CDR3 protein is CSATPGTGTYEQYF. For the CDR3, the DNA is TGCAGTGCCACCCCCGGGACAGGGACATACGAGCAGTACTTC.

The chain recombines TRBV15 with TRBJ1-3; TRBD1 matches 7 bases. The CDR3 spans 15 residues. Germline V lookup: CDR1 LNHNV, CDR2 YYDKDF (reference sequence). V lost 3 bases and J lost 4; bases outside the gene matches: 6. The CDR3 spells CATSRGTVAGNTIYF. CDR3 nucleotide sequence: TGTGCCACCAGCAGGGGGACAGTGGCGGGAAACACCATATATTTT.

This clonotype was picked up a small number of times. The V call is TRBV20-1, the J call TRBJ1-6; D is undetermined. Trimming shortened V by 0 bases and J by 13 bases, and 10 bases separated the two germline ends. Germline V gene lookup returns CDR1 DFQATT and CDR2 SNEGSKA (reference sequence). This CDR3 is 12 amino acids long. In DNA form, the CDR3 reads TGCAGTGCTAGAGAGGGCCCGAGCCCCCTCCACTTT. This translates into CSAREGPSPLHF.

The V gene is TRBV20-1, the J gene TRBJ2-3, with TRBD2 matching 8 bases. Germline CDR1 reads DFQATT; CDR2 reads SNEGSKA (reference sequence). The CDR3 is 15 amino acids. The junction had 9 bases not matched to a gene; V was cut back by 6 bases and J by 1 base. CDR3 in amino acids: CSAPMGRGGTDTQYF. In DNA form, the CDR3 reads TGCAGTGCCCCTATGGGGCGGGGGGGCACAGATACGCAGTATTTT.

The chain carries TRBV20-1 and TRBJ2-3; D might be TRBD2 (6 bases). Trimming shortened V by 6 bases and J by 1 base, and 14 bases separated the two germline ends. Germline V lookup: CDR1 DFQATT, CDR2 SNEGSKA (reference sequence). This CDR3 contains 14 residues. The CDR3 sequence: CSAVTTRGTDTQYF. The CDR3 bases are TGCAGTGCCGTGACGACTAGGGGCACAGATACGCAGTATTTT.

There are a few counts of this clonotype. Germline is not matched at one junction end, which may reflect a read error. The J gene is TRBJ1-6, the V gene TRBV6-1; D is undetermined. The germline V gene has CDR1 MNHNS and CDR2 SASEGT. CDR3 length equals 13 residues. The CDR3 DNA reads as TGTGCCAGCACTGAACCTAGGGATTCACCCCTCCACTTT. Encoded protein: CASTEPRDSPLHF.